These T cell receptor beta chains were read from a single sample in a study of OX40 agonist ivuxolimab in advanced cancers. The method was immunoSEQ multiplex PCR; TCRdb's version includes in-frame clones alone and lacks a portion of them. The sample holds about 61,000 clones, less than 90% seen once. The specimen was CD4+ or CD8+ T cells sorted from blood, collected in a trial of the OX40 agonist ivuxolimab. The source is an adult with an advanced solid tumor such as melanoma, head and neck, liver or kidney cancer. The CDR3 runs from the conserved cysteine through the conserved F or W. The D gene is left open where the match is weak. The size entry is marked missing in some rows and otherwise reads once, few, many or a size class.

d_gene,j_gene,abundance,v_gene,CDR3aa,CDR3nt
TRBD1,TRBJ2-5,-,TRBV29-1,CSVEGQGQETQYF,TGCAGCGTTGAAGGACAGGGGCAAGAGACCCAGTACTTC
-,TRBJ1-1,-,TRBV14,CASSLNWVNTEAFF,TGTGCCAGCAGCCTCAATTGGGTAAACACTGAAGCTTTCTTT
TRBD1,TRBJ1-2,few,TRBV19,CASSTGQGFGYTF,TGTGCCAGTAGTACGGGACAGGGCTTCGGCTACACCTTC
TRBD2,TRBJ2-7,-,TRBV11-3,CASTGGGYEQYF,TGTGCCAGCACCGGGGGGGGGTACGAGCAGTACTTC
-,TRBJ1-5,-,TRBV30,CAWSADFGNQPQHF,TGTGCCTGGAGTGCCGATTTCGGCAATCAGCCCCAGCATTTT
-,TRBJ1-5,-,TRBV28,CASNPTGNQPQHF,TGTGCCAGCAACCCCACAGGGAATCAGCCCCAGCATTTT
-,TRBJ1-3,-,TRBV7-2,CASSLSGNTIYF,TGTGCCAGCAGCTTAAGCGGAAACACCATATATTTT
-,TRBJ2-7,-,TRBV4-1,CASSHLTGLRSYEQYF,TGCGCCAGCAGCCACTTGACAGGACTACGTTCCTACGAGCAGTACTTC
TRBD2,TRBJ2-2,-,TRBV6-1,CASSDPRGAGELFF,TGTGCCAGCAGTGACCCCCGGGGGGCCGGGGAGCTGTTTTTT
TRBD1,TRBJ1-1,-,TRBV7-9,CASSLADRVTEAFF,TGTGCCAGCAGCTTAGCGGACAGGGTAACTGAAGCTTTCTTT
-,TRBJ1-1,few,TRBV15,CATSTDPQRAFF,TGTGCCACCAGCACAGACCCCCAGAGGGCTTTCTTT
-,TRBJ2-7,-,TRBV5-4,CASSAGQAKGYEQYF,TGTGCCAGCAGCGCGGGGCAGGCCAAGGGCTACGAGCAGTACTTC
-,TRBJ1-6,-,TRBV18,CASSPVRGTGNSPLHF,TGTGCCAGCTCACCAGTTCGAGGAACTGGTAATTCACCCCTCCACTTT
-,TRBJ1-4,-,TRBV2,CASSQGNHEKLFF,TGTGCCAGCAGTCAGGGTAACCATGAAAAACTGTTTTTT
TRBD1,TRBJ1-6,-,TRBV10-1,CASSYPRMRRTGEDTLHF,TGCGCCAGCAGTTACCCCAGAATGCGTCGGACAGGGGAGGACACCCTCCACTTT
-,TRBJ2-2,-,TRBV4-2,CASSQENSLNTGELFF,TGTGCCAGCAGCCAAGAAAACAGCCTGAACACCGGGGAGCTGTTTTTT
-,TRBJ2-7,-,TRBV7-2,CASTKGDSYEQYF,TGTGCCAGCACGAAAGGAGACTCCTACGAGCAGTACTTC
-,TRBJ2-1,-,TRBV28,CASGSPRRKHEQFF,TGTGCCAGCGGATCGCCCCGGAGGAAGCATGAGCAGTTCTTC
-,TRBJ1-4,-,TRBV29-1,CSVEILGQNEKLFF,TGCAGCGTTGAAATTTTAGGGCAGAATGAAAAACTGTTTTTT
TRBD1,TRBJ1-5,few,TRBV5-1,CARNTGVNQPQHF,TGCGCCAGGAACACAGGGGTCAATCAGCCCCAGCATTTT
-,TRBJ1-2,-,TRBV7-2,CAARGQLNYGYTF,TGTGCCGCTCGGGGGCAGCTTAACTATGGCTACACCTTC
-,TRBJ1-4,-,TRBV30,CAWSRDTNEKLFF,TGTGCCTGGAGCCGGGACACTAATGAAAAACTGTTTTTT
-,TRBJ2-7,-,TRBV4-1,CASSREDSLYEQYF,TGCGCCAGCAGCCGTGAAGACAGTCTCTACGAGCAGTACTTC
-,TRBJ1-3,-,TRBV11-2,CASSLFQGNTIYF,TGTGCCAGCAGCTTATTCCAGGGAAACACCATATATTTT
-,TRBJ2-5,once,TRBV2,CASVPGSQETQYF,TGTGCCAGCGTTCCGGGATCGCAAGAGACCCAGTACTTC
-,TRBJ2-7,-,TRBV28,CASSLRGMGEQYF,TGTGCCAGCAGCCTCCGGGGTATGGGGGAGCAGTACTTC
TRBD2,TRBJ2-7,-,TRBV14,CASSNRLAGNSYEQYF,TGTGCCAGCAGCAACCGACTAGCGGGGAACTCCTACGAGCAGTACTTC
TRBD1,TRBJ1-5,-,TRBV7-2,CASSLQTGQGQPQHF,TGTGCCAGCAGCTTACAGACAGGGCAGGGTCAGCCCCAGCATTTT
-,TRBJ2-2,-,TRBV28,CASSLPGRRTGELFF,TGTGCCAGCAGTTTACCAGGAAGGCGTACCGGGGAGCTGTTTTTT
-,TRBJ1-2,-,TRBV28,CASSAASHGRYTF,TGTGCCAGCAGTGCCGCCTCGCACGGCCGCTACACCTTC
-,TRBJ2-1,-,TRBV7-9,CASSLGAAPWDEQFF,TGTGCCAGCAGCTTAGGGGCGGCCCCTTGGGATGAGCAGTTCTTC
-,TRBJ1-5,-,TRBV19,CASSPLGDKHNQPQHF,TGTGCCAGTAGTCCCCTGGGGGACAAGCACAATCAGCCCCAGCATTTT
TRBD1,TRBJ2-5,-,TRBV5-1,CASSFSTGEFQETQYF,TGCGCCAGCAGCTTCTCGACAGGGGAGTTTCAAGAGACCCAGTACTTC
TRBD1,TRBJ1-3,-,TRBV7-9,CASRTQGAAGNTIYF,TGTGCCAGCAGAACGCAGGGGGCAGCTGGAAACACCATATATTTT
-,TRBJ1-1,-,TRBV5-1,CASSLAGAPDTEAFF,TGCGCCAGCAGCTTGGCAGGGGCGCCGGACACTGAAGCTTTCTTT
-,TRBJ2-5,-,TRBV7-2,CASSLASNPGGETQYF,TGTGCCAGCAGCTTAGCGAGTAACCCCGGAGGGGAGACCCAGTACTTC
TRBD1,TRBJ1-1,-,TRBV11-2,CASSPDRGRAFF,TGTGCCAGCAGCCCAGACAGGGGGAGGGCTTTCTTT
TRBD1,TRBJ1-1,-,TRBV23-1,CASITLGTGNPTEAFF,TGCGCCAGCATCACCTTAGGGACAGGGAATCCCACTGAAGCTTTCTTT
TRBD1,TRBJ1-5,-,TRBV2,CASTGQGLASGQPQHF,TGTGCCAGCACCGGACAGGGTTTGGCTTCCGGTCAGCCCCAGCATTTT
-,TRBJ1-2,-,TRBV18,CASSPDLGYGYTF,TGTGCCAGCTCACCCGACTTGGGATATGGCTACACCTTC
-,TRBJ2-1,-,TRBV6-5,CASRRPLAGYNEQFF,TGTGCCAGCAGACGTCCCTTAGCAGGGTACAATGAGCAGTTCTTC
-,TRBJ2-1,-,TRBV6-1,CASSELGPAEQFF,TGTGCCAGCAGTGAATTGGGGCCGGCTGAGCAGTTCTTC
-,TRBJ1-5,-,TRBV14,CASSQDNNQPQHF,TGTGCCAGCAGCCAAGATAACAATCAGCCCCAGCATTTT
TRBD1,TRBJ1-5,-,TRBV7-9,CASSPGTGKGVDNQPQHF,TGTGCCAGCAGCCCCGGGACAGGGAAAGGAGTAGACAATCAGCCCCAGCATTTT
-,TRBJ2-1,-,TRBV21-1,CASSAIFGVSYNEQFF,TGTGCCAGCAGCGCAATTTTCGGGGTCTCCTACAATGAGCAGTTCTTC
-,TRBJ2-3,once,TRBV7-2,CASSLGGGGTDTQYF,TGTGCCAGCAGCTTAGGAGGCGGGGGCACAGATACGCAGTATTTT
-,TRBJ2-7,-,TRBV6-5,CASSYSPGAYYEQYF,TGTGCCAGCAGTTACTCCCCAGGGGCATACTACGAGCAGTACTTC
-,TRBJ2-1,-,TRBV19,CASPIRAAVRQFF,TGTGCCAGCCCTATCAGGGCTGCGGTCCGGCAGTTCTTC
-,TRBJ2-2,once,TRBV14,CASREGFGELFF,TGTGCCAGCAGGGAGGGGTTCGGGGAGCTGTTTTTT
-,TRBJ2-7,-,TRBV18,CASSPETGAYEQYF,TGTGCCAGCTCACCGGAGACGGGAGCTTACGAGCAGTACTTC